What follows are 18 T cell receptor beta chains derived from one specimen sequenced in a study of blood T cell repertoires in COVID-19. The table came from immunoSEQ multiplex PCR; TCRdb's copy has only in-frame clones and leaves some out. The top ten clones hold under 30% of a sample with about 71,000 clones, roughly four fifths of them seen once. Sequencing input: peripheral blood. These receptors all come from a man between 65 and 85 years old with acute or convalescent COVID-19.

The count of this clone is one. V is TRBV5-1 and J is TRBJ1-5; maybe TRBD1 (6 bases). The CDR3 sequence is 13 residues long. Germline CDR1 and CDR2: SGHRS and YFSETQ. V lost 7 bases and J 6 bases, leaving 14 bases between the germline ends. Here the CDR3 DNA reads TGCGCCAGCTCCACAGGGTTCGGTCAGCCCCAGCATTTT. Translation gives CASSTGFGQPQHF.

The chain has TRBV2 and TRBJ2-1, with TRBD2 identical over 7 bases. Germline CDR1 and CDR2: SNHLY and FYNNEI. V shed 4 bases and J 8 bases; nucleotides not matched to a gene: 8. The CDR3 spans 14 residues. CDR3 sequence reads: CASSVGGSLDEQFF. CDR3 DNA: TGTGCCAGCAGTGTAGGCGGGAGCTTAGATGAGCAGTTCTTC. Using reference TRBV2 and TRBJ2-1 for the parts outside the CDR3, the full variable domain is EPEVTQTPSHQVTQMGQEVILRCVPISNHLYFYWYRQILGQKVEFLVSFYNNEISEKSEIFDDQFSVERPDGSNFTLKIRSTKLEDSAMYFCASSVGGSLDEQFFGPGTRLTVL.

The chain combines TRBV27 with TRBJ1-2; 7 nucleotides line up with TRBD1. J lost 6 bases, V lost 7 bases, and 14 bases had no gene match. The germline V gene encodes CDR1 MNHEY and CDR2 SMNVEV (reference sequence). The CDR3 length is 15 residues. The CDR3 region has the DNA TGTGCCAGCAACCCTTCGGAGGGGGCACGTAATGGCTACACCTTC. This codes for CASNPSEGARNGYTF.

The V call is TRBV5-4, the J call TRBJ1-1, with 9 bases matching TRBD1. This CDR3 is 14 amino acids long. From germline, CDR1 is SGHNT and CDR2 YYREEE (reference sequence). Trimming took 0 bases from V and 5 from J; bases not matched to a gene: 2. CDR3 in DNA: TGTGCCAGCAGCTTGGGACAGGGGGGGACTGAAGCTTTCTTT. This translates into CASSLGQGGTEAFF.

DNA for the CDR3: TGTGCCAGCTCACCAAGACAGAACTATGGCTACACCTTC. It encodes CASSPRQNYGYTF. This chain uses TRBV18 with TRBJ1-2; D perhaps matches TRBD1 (5 bases). The V end was cut by 2 bases, the J end by 2 bases, with 6 bases between. The germline V gene encodes CDR1 KGHSH and CDR2 LQKENI. This CDR3 is built from 13 residues.

There are a few counts of this clone. The V call is TRBV19, the J call TRBJ1-6; D is ambiguous. CDR3 length equals 14 residues. Trimming stripped 6 bases from V and 0 bases from J, with 6 bases between. CDR1 LNHDA and CDR2 SQIVND come from the germline V gene (reference sequence). The DNA of the CDR3 is TGTGCCAGTAGGGAGAACTCCTATAATTCACCCCTCCACTTT. The encoded protein is CASRENSYNSPLHF. The whole variable domain, remainder taken from reference TRBV19 and TRBJ1-6, is DGGITQSPKYLFRKEGQNVTLSCEQNLNHDAMYWYRQDPGQGLRLIYYSQIVNDFQKGDIAEGYSVSREKKESFPLTVTSAQKNPTAFYLCASRENSYNSPLHFGNGTRLTVT.

This clone came up a few times. This chain connects TRBV5-4 to TRBJ2-1, with 13 bases identical to TRBD2. Germline V gene lookup returns CDR1 SGHNT and CDR2 YYREEE (reference sequence). This CDR3 has 15 amino acids. V was clipped by 4 bases and J by 7 bases; unmatched bases: 5. The chain's CDR3 is CASSPTSGRGNEQFF. CDR3 bases: TGTGCCAGCAGCCCAACTAGCGGGAGGGGGAATGAGCAGTTCTTC. The full variable domain, with the rest looked up from reference TRBV5-4 and TRBJ2-1, is ETGVTQSPTHLIKTRGQQVTLRCSSQSGHNTVSWYQQALGQGPQFIFQYYREEENGRGNFPPRFSGLQFPNYSSELNVNALELDDSALYLCASSPTSGRGNEQFFGPGTRLTVL.

V usage is TRBV7-8 and J usage is TRBJ2-1; D perhaps matches TRBD1 (6 bases). This CDR3 contains 13 residues. V was shortened by 0 bases and J by 6 bases, with 6 bases between the two germline ends. CDR1 and CDR2 (germline): SGHVS, FQNEAQ. This CDR3 is CASSLAGGNEQFF. For the CDR3, the DNA is TGTGCCAGCAGCTTAGCAGGGGGCAATGAGCAGTTCTTC.

The gene calls are TRBV19 and TRBJ1-1; TRBD1 is a possible D gene (5 bases). CDR1 and CDR2 from the germline V gene are LNHDA and SQIVND (reference sequence). The CDR3 runs to 12 residues. The V gene lost 7 bases and the J gene lost 1 base, with 7 bases spanning the gap. The CDR3: CASKTGNTEAFF. Here the CDR3 DNA reads TGTGCCAGTAAAACAGGGAACACTGAAGCTTTCTTT.

The genes are TRBV30 and TRBJ1-2, with a tentative D call TRBD1 (6 bases). V was trimmed by 5 bases and J by 2 bases, leaving 12 bases between them. The germline CDR1 and CDR2 sequences are GTSNPN and SVGIG (reference sequence). The CDR3 has 13 residues. DNA of the CDR3: TGTGCCTGGGGTAGGACAGTGAACTATGGCTACACCTTC. Protein sequence: CAWGRTVNYGYTF.

This rearrangement joins TRBV7-3 to TRBJ1-1; no definite D call. Trimming left V 2 bases short and J 5 bases short, with 12 bases between. This CDR3 spans 14 amino acids. In germline, CDR1 is SGHTA, CDR2 FQGTGA. As DNA, the CDR3 is TGTGCCAGCAGCTTAGCCGGGATAGGGACTGAAGCTTTCTTT. This codes for CASSLAGIGTEAFF.

The V and J genes are TRBV9 and TRBJ2-1; D gene uncertain. Trimming took 3 bases from V and 7 from J, leaving 11 bases between them. CDR3 size: 13 residues. Germline V gene sequence: CDR1 SGDLS, CDR2 YYNGEE. The CDR3 protein is CASSAAAGNEQFF. The CDR3 coding sequence is TGTGCCAGCAGCGCCGCCGCCGGTAATGAGCAGTTCTTC.

This chain joins TRBV3-1 (or the pseudogene TRBV3-2) and TRBJ1-2; D is unclear. The germline gives CDR1 LGHDT, CDR2 YNNKEL (reference sequence). The CDR3 totals 15 residues. Between the trimmed V and J ends, which lost 4 bases and 5 bases, there was a span of 17 bases. The CDR3 DNA reads TGTGCCAGCAGCCCATCTACCGGGTTTCGTTATGGCTACACCTTC. Translated: CASSPSTGFRYGYTF.

The rearrangement uses TRBV5-1 and TRBJ2-2; D gene unclear. The CDR3 runs to 12 residues. CDR1 and CDR2 (germline): SGHRS, YFSETQ. V shed 0 bases and J shed 7 bases, with 4 bases lying between them. The CDR3 DNA sequence: TGCGCCAGCAGCTTGGCCGTCGGGGAGCTGTTTTTT. Its protein product is CASSLAVGELFF.

This chain uses TRBV27 with TRBJ2-7, with 7 bases aligning to TRBD2. Unmatched junction bases numbered 9, after V lost 7 bases and J lost 3 bases. The CDR3 spans 14 residues. In germline, CDR1 is MNHEY, CDR2 SMNVEV (reference sequence). The DNA of the CDR3 is TGTGCCAGCACTCCCGGGCGGGAGAGCTACGAGCAGTACTTC. Amino acid sequence: CASTPGRESYEQYF.

The rearrangement joins TRBV3-1 (or the pseudogene TRBV3-2) to TRBJ2-3; the D gene is possibly TRBD2 (5 bases). The CDR3 covers 14 residues. V lost 4 bases and J 1 base, leaving 9 bases between the germline ends. CDR1 and CDR2 (germline): LGHDT, YNNKEL (reference sequence). CDR3 coding DNA: TGTGCCAGCAGCCGCACGGAGGGCACAGATACGCAGTATTTT. This gives the protein CASSRTEGTDTQYF.

The genes are TRBV19 and TRBJ2-7, with TRBD1 identical over 9 bases. The CDR3 covers 14 residues. Per the germline V gene, CDR1 is LNHDA and CDR2 is SQIVND (reference sequence). The V segment lost 0 bases and the J segment 5 bases; nucleotides outside the gene matches: 2. The CDR3 DNA follows: TGTGCCAGTAGTATAGAAGGGACAGGGAACGAGCAGTACTTC. It encodes CASSIEGTGNEQYF.

The chain joins TRBV2 to TRBJ1-5, with TRBD1 matching over 9 bases. In germline, CDR1 is SNHLY, CDR2 FYNNEI. J lost 6 bases, V lost 8 bases, and 11 bases had no gene match. There are 15 residues in the CDR3. The DNA for the CDR3 is TGTGCCAGCGAACAGACAGGGGGAGGAGGTCAGCCCCAGCATTTT. Translating it yields CASEQTGGGGQPQHF.